This T cell receptor (beta chain) came from a study of shared clonotypes between healthy human individuals. Background on the study: In total, the donors were two women and a few men aged 18 to 49. Whole-study results and caveats: Rarefaction revealed incomplete sorted-subset sequencing despite large depth.

To note about this clone: As yet, its antigen is unknown.

The repertoire was sequenced with immunoSEQ multiplex PCR; TCRdb's copy has only in-frame clones and lacks some. The sample consists of about 1.1 million clones, 75% to 80% of them appearing once. This receptor was obtained from a young man in good health. Some clones in this sample may be carry-over from other donors' samples. Sequenced: memory CD4+ T cells from PBMCs. Subset noted: CD45RA-negative fraction.

CDR3 region: CASSRADEETQYF. The CDR3 nucleotides read TGTGCCAGCAGTAGGGCCGACGAGGAGACCCAGTACTTC. The chain joins TRBV27 to TRBJ2-5; D gene ambiguous. The CDR3 spans 13 residues. V was clipped by 5 bases and J by 5 bases, with 12 bases between them. Per germline, CDR1 MNHEY and CDR2 SMNVEV (reference sequence).